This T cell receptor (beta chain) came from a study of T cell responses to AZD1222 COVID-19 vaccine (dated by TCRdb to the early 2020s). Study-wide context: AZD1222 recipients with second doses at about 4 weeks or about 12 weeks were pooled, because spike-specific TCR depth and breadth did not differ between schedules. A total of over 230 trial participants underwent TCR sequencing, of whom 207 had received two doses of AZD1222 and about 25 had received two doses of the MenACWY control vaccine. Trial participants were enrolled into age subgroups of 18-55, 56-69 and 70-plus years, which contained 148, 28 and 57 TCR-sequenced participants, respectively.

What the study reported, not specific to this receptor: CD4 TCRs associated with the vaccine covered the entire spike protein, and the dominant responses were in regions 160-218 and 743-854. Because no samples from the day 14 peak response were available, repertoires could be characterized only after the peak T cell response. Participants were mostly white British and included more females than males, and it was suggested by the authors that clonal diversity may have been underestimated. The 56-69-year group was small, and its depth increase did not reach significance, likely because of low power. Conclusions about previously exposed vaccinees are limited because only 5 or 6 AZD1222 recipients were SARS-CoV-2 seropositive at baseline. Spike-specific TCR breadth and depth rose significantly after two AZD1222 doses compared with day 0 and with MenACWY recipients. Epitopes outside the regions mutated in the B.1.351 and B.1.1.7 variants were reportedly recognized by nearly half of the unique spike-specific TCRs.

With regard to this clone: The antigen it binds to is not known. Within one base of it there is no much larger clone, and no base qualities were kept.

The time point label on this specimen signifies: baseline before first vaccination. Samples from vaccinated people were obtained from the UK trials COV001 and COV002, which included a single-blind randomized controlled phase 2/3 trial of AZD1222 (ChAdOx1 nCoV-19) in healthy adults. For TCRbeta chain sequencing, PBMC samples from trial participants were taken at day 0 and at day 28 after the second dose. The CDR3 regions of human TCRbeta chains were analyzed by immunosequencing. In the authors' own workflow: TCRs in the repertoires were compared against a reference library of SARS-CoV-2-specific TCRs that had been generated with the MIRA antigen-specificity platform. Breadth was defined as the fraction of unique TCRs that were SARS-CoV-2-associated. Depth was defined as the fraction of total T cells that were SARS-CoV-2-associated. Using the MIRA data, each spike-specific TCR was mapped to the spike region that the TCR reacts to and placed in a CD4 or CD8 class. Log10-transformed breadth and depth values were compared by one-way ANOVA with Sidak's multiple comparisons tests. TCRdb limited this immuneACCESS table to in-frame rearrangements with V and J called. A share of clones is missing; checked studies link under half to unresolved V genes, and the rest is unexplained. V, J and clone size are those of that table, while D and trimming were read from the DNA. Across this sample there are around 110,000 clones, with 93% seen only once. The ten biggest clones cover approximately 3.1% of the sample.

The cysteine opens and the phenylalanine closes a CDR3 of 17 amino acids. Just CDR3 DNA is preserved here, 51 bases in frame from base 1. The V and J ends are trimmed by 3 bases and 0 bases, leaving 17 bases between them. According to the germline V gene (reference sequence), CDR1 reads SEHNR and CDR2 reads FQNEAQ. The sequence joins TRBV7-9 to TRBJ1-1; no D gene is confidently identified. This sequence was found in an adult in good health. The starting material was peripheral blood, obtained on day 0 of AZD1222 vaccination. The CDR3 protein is CASSFVGARLMNTEAFF. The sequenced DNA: TGTGCCAGCAGCTTTGTCGGTGCCAGACTAATGAACACTGAAGCTTTCTTT.